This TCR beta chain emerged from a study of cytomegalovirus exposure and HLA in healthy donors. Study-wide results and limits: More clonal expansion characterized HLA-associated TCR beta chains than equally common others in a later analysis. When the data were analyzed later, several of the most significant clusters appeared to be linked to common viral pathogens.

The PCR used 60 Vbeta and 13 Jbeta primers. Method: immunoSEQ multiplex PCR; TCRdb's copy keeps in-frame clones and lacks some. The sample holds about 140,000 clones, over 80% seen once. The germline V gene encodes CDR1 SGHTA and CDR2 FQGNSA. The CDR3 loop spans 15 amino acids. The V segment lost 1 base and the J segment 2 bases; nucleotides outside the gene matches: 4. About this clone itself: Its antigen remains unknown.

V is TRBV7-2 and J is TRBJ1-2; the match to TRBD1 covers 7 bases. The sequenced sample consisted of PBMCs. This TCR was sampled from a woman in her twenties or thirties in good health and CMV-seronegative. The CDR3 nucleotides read TGTGCCAGCAGCTTAGACCCGGGACAGAACTATGGCTACACCTTC. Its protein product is CASSLDPGQNYGYTF.